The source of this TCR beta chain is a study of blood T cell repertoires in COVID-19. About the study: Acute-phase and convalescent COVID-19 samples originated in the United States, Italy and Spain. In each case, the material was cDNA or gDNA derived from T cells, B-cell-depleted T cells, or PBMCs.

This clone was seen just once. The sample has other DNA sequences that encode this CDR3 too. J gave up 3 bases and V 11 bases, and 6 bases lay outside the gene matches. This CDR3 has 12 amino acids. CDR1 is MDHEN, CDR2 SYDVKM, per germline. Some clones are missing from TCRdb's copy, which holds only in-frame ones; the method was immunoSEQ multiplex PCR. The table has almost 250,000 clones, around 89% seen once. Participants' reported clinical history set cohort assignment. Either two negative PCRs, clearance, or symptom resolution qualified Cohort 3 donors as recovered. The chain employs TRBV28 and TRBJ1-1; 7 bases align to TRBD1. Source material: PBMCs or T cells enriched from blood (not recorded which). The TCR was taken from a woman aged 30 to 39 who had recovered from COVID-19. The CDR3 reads CAAGGLDTEAFF. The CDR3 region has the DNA TGTGCCGCAGGGGGACTGGACACTGAAGCTTTCTTT.